What follows are 2 T cell receptor beta chains derived from one specimen sequenced in a study of T-cell memory formation after mild COVID-19 (dated by TCRdb to the early 2020s). Libraries came from 5' RACE. TCRdb lists the instrument as Illumina NovaSeq 6000. TCRdb passed the public sequencing reads through fastp at Q25 and MiXCR, retaining productive beta sequences. CDR3 protein duplicates are merged, each entry listing the most common genes and DNA. In this sample the table shows fewer than 700,000 distinct CDR3 sequences, about 20% of which occur a single time. Around 9.2% of the sample is taken by the ten largest. Sequencing input: PBMCs or a T cell subset sorted from them (not recorded which). All receptors come from an adult woman who had mild COVID-19 (a few samples of this study predate the infection). The sample titles of this study are shuffled in the database, so cell type and time point are left out; the donor was told from shared clones.

The rearrangement joins TRBV7-6 to TRBJ2-2; 9 bases fit TRBD1. This CDR3 region has 17 residues. Germline CDR1 and CDR2: SGHVS and FNYEAQ. Trimming removed 3 bases from V and 8 bases from J; junction bases left unmatched: 13. As DNA, the CDR3 is TGTGCCAGCAGCTTCGAGGTTGGGACAGGGAAGTATGGGGAGCTGTTTTTT. Its protein is CASSFEVGTGKYGELFF.

This clonotype was seen only a few times. The V gene is TRBV7-3, the J gene TRBJ2-3; 7 bases fit TRBD2. V shed 0 bases, J shed 4 bases, and the junction held 13 bases outside the gene matches. The CDR3 has 18 amino acids. The germline V gene has CDR1 SGHTA and CDR2 FQGTGA. This CDR3 is CASSLTSGGGGSSDTQYF. The CDR3 DNA reads TGTGCCAGCAGCTTAACTTCGGGGGGAGGCGGGAGTTCAGATACGCAGTATTTT.